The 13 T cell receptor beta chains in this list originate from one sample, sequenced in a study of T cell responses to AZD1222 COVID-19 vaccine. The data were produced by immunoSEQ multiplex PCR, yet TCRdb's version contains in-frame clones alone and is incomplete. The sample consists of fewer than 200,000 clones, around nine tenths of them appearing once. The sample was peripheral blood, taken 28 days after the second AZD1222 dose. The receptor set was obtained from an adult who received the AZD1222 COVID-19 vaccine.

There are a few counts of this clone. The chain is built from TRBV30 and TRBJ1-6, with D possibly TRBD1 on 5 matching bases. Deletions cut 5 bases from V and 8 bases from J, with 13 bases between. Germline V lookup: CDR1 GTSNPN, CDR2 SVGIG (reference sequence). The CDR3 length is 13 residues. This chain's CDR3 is CAWAPGFHSPLHF. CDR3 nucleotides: TGTGCCTGGGCTCCAGGGTTCCATTCACCCCTCCACTTT. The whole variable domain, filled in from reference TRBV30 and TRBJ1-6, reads SQTIHQWPATLVQPVGSPLSLECTVEGTSNPNLYWYRQAAGRGLQLLFYSVGIGQISSEVPQNLSASRPQDRQFILSSKKLLLSDSGFYLCAWAPGFHSPLHFGNGTRLTVT.

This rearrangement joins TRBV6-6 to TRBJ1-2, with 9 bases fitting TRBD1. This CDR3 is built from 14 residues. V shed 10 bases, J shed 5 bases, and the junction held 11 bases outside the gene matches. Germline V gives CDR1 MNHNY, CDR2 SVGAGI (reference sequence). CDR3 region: CATFSPGTGYGYTF. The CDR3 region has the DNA TGTGCCACCTTTTCCCCCGGGACAGGGTATGGCTACACCTTC.

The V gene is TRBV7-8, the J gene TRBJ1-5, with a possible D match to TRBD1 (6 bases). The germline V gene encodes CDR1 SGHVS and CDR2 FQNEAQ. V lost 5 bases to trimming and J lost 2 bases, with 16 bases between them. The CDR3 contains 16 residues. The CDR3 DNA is TGTGCCAGCAGCCCGCGGTTACCAGGGGGCAATCAGCCCCAGCATTTT. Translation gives CASSPRLPGGNQPQHF. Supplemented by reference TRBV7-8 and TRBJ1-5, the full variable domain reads GAGVSQSPRYKVAKRGQDVALRCDPISGHVSLFWYQQALGQGPEFLTYFQNEAQLDKSGLPSDRFFAERPEGSVSTLKIQRTQQEDSAVYLCASSPRLPGGNQPQHFGDGTRLSIL.

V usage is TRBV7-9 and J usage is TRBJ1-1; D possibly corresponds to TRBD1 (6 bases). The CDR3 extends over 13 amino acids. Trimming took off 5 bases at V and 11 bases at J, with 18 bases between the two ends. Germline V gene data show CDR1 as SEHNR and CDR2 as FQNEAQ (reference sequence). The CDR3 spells CASSEGTQLGAFF. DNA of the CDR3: TGTGCCAGCAGCGAAGGGACACAGTTGGGGGCTTTCTTT. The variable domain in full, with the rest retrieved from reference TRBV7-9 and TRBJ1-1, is DTGVSQNPRHKITKRGQNVTFRCDPISEHNRLYWYRQTLGQGPEFLTYFQNEAQLEKSRLLSDRFSAERPKGSFSTLEIQRTEQGDSAMYLCASSEGTQLGAFFGQGTRLTVV.

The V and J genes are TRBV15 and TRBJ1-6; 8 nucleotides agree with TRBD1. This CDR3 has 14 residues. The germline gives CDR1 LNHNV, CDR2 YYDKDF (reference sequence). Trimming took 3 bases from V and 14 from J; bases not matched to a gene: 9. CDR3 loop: CATSRGQVNPSLHF. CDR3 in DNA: TGTGCCACCAGCAGGGGACAGGTCAATCCGTCCCTCCACTTT.

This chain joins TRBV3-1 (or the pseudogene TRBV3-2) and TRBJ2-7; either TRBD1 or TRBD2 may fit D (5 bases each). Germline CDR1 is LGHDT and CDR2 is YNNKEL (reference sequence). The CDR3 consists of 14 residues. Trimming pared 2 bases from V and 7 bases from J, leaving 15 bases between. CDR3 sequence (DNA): TGTGCCAGCAGCCAAAAGGGGCCCGGGGAGGAGCAGTACTTC. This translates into CASSQKGPGEEQYF.

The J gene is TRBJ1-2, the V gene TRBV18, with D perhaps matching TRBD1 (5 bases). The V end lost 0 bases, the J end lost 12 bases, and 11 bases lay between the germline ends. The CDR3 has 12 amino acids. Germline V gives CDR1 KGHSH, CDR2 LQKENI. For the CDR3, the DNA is TGTGCCAGCTCACCACCGCAGGGACGGCACACCTTC. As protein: CASSPPQGRHTF.

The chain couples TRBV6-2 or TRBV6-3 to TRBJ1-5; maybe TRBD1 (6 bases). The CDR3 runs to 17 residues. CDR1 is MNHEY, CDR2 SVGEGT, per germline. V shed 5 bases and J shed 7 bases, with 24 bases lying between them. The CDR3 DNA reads TGTGCCAGCAGTCCCCCGGGGGGCCTGGGGGGCTGGCAGCCCCAGCATTTT. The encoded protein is CASSPPGGLGGWQPQHF.

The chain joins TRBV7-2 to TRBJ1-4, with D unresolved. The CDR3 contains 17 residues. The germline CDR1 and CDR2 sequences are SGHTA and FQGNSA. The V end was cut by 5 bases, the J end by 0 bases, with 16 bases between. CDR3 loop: CASSVEFPLATNEKLFF. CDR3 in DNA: TGTGCCAGCAGCGTTGAATTCCCTCTTGCAACTAATGAAAAACTGTTTTTT.

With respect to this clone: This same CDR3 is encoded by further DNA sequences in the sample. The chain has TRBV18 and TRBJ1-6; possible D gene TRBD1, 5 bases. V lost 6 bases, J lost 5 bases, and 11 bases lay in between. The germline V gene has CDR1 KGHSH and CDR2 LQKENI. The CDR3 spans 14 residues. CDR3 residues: CASSPGRDNSPLHF. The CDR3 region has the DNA TGTGCCAGCTCCCCGGGACGAGATAATTCACCCCTCCACTTT.

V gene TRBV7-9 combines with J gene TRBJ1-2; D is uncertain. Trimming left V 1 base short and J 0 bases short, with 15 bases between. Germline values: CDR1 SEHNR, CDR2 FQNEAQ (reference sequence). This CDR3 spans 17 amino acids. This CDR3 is CASSLEVLGRANYGYTF. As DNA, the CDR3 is TGTGCCAGCAGCTTAGAGGTCCTGGGCAGAGCTAACTATGGCTACACCTTC.

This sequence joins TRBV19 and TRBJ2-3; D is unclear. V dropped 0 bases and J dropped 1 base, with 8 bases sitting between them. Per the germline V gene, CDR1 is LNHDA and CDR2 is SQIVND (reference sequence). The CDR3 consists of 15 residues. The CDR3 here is CASSIDRQGTDTQYF. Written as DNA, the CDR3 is TGTGCCAGTAGTATAGATAGGCAGGGCACAGATACGCAGTATTTT.

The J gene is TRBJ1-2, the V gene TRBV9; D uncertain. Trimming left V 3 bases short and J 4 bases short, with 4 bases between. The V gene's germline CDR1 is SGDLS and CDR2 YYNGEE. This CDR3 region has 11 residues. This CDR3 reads CASSAAYGYTF. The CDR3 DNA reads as TGTGCCAGCAGCGCCGCCTATGGCTACACCTTC. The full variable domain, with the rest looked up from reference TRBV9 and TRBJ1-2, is DSGVTQTPKHLITATGQRVTLRCSPRSGDLSVYWYQQSLDQGLQFLIQYYNGEERAKGNILERFSAQQFPDLHSELNLSSLELGDSALYFCASSAAYGYTFGSGTRLTVV.